The 12 T cell receptor beta chains below come from one sample, sequenced in a study of T-cell memory formation after mild COVID-19. TCRdb passed the 5' RACE reads through MiXCR, listing each CDR3 protein once. The profile covers more than 55,000 distinct CDR3 sequences, with more than 8% appearing a single time and more than 0.95% taken by the ten largest. Input material: PBMCs or a T cell subset sorted from them (not recorded which). The receptors stem from a man younger than 35 who had mild COVID-19 (a few samples of this study predate the infection). Cell type and time point are not known.

The chain couples TRBV10-3 to TRBJ1-1, with D hard to call. Germline V gene data show CDR1 as ENHRY and CDR2 as SYGVKD. V lost 6 bases and J 0 bases, leaving 8 bases between the germline ends. The CDR3 has 13 residues. CDR3: CAISGIVNTEAFF. In DNA form, the CDR3 reads TGTGCCATCAGCGGAATCGTGAACACTGAAGCTTTCTTT.

This sequence joins TRBV11-2 and TRBJ2-5; D gene unclear. Trimming pared 5 bases from V and 1 base from J, leaving 8 bases between. The CDR3 contains 13 residues. Germline-derived CDR1 and CDR2 are SGHAT and FQNNGV. The CDR3, as DNA: TGTGCCAGCAGCCGGGCTCGCCAAGAGACCCAGTACTTC. This codes for CASSRARQETQYF.

The V gene is TRBV10-3, the J gene TRBJ1-1; D is ambiguous. CDR1 is ENHRY, CDR2 SYGVKD, per germline. This CDR3 is built from 13 residues. The ends were cut back, 6 bases at V and 5 bases at J, with 13 bases in the middle. The CDR3 DNA sequence: TGTGCCATCAGCCTGCTCGGATGGACTGAAGCTTTCTTT. This encodes CAISLLGWTEAFF.

The V gene is TRBV4-3, the J gene TRBJ2-7; 8 bases agree with TRBD1. Germline V lookup: CDR1 LGHNA, CDR2 YSLEER. This CDR3 is 16 amino acids long. Unmatched junction bases numbered 10, after V lost 0 bases and J lost 6 bases. CDR3 nucleotide sequence: TGCGCCAGCAGCCAAGAACCCCGGACAGGGACTGGCGAGCAGTACTTC. Translated: CASSQEPRTGTGEQYF.

This clonotype was counted only a few times. The genes are TRBV12-3 or TRBV12-4 and TRBJ1-2; possibly TRBD1 for D (6 bases). This CDR3 has 16 residues. Between the trimmed V and J ends, which lost 1 base and 8 bases, there was a span of 20 bases. The CDR3 region is CASSLVFRQASGGYTF. Here the CDR3 DNA reads TGTGCCAGCAGTTTAGTGTTCAGACAGGCCTCAGGGGGCTACACCTTC.

This clonotype has just a few counts. V and J are TRBV6-2 or TRBV6-3 and TRBJ2-3, with D perhaps being TRBD1 or TRBD2 (5 bases each). Germline-derived CDR1 and CDR2 are MNHEY and SVGEGT. Trimming stripped 8 bases from V and 3 bases from J, with 12 bases between. The CDR3 has 13 residues. In DNA, the CDR3 is TGTGCCAGCCAAATTTGGGGGACAGATACGCAGTATTTT. Amino acids: CASQIWGTDTQYF.

The table lists this clonotype with many counts. The CDR3 coding sequence is TGTGCCAGCAGTTTATACCCACGCGGGGAAGTAGACAATGAGCAGTTCTTC. As protein: CASSLYPRGEVDNEQFF. This chain connects TRBV28 to TRBJ2-1, with D possibly being TRBD2 (6 bases). Trimming took 1 base from V and 5 from J, leaving 18 bases between them. CDR1 is MDHEN and CDR2 is SYDVKM in the germline V gene. The CDR3 sequence is 17 residues long.

Only a few counts were recorded for this clonotype. V and J are TRBV5-1 and TRBJ2-5; TRBD1 is a possible D gene (6 bases). The CDR3 sequence is 14 residues long. CDR1 SGHRS and CDR2 YFSETQ come from the germline V gene. Trimming removed 0 bases at V and 3 bases at J, with 9 bases between. Here the CDR3 reads CASSLGQAKETQYF. The DNA for the CDR3 is TGCGCCAGCAGCTTGGGACAGGCTAAAGAGACCCAGTACTTC.

V is TRBV7-6 and J is TRBJ2-1; the match to TRBD2 covers 10 bases. V trimming: 1 base; J trimming: 7 bases; junction bases outside the gene matches: 7. Per the germline V gene, CDR1 is SGHVS and CDR2 is FNYEAQ. The CDR3 covers 16 residues. CDR3 sequence (DNA): TGTGCCAGCAGCTTAGGGGCTAGCGGGGGCCATAATGAGCAGTTCTTC. Residues: CASSLGASGGHNEQFF.

This clonotype was picked up a small number of times. This rearrangement joins TRBV23-1 to TRBJ2-7; D is undetermined. TRBV23-1 is reported as an ORF; its role is uncertain. The CDR3 is 15 amino acids. Trimming removed 3 bases at V and 3 bases at J, with 15 bases between. The CDR3 spells CASSHKPTTNYEQYV. Written as DNA, the CDR3 is TGCGCCAGCAGTCACAAACCCACCACCAACTACGAGCAGTACGTC.

This clonotype was counted between two and nine times. V is TRBV5-6 and J is TRBJ2-3; 9 bases line up with TRBD2. CDR1 and CDR2 from the germline V gene are SGHDT and YYEEEE. The V segment lost 2 bases and the J segment 2 bases; nucleotides outside the gene matches: 3. CDR3 size: 15 residues. The CDR3 coding sequence is TGTGCCAGCAGCTTACCGGGACTAGCCACAGATACGCAGTATTTT. It yields the protein CASSLPGLATDTQYF.

The chain combines TRBV12-3 or TRBV12-4 with TRBJ1-1; D not certain. The length of the CDR3 is 13 residues. The germline V and J ends were trimmed by 5 bases and 1 base, with 8 bases remaining between them. This chain's CDR3 is CASSKTENTEAFF. CDR3 nucleotide sequence: TGTGCCAGCAGTAAAACAGAGAACACTGAAGCTTTCTTT.